This TCR beta chain was identified in a study of blood T cell repertoires in COVID-19. Study-wide context: The study drew acute and convalescent COVID-19 samples from the United States, Italy and Spain. Sample material is recorded as cDNA or gDNA derived from T cells, B-cell-depleted T cells, or PBMCs.

Assay used: immunoSEQ multiplex PCR; TCRdb lists only in-frame clones, some missing. The repertoire holds about 30,000 clones, roughly 87% seen once, with approximately 5.4% in the top ten. CDR3 size: 16 residues. Germline assignment: CDR1 SGHNT and CDR2 YYREEE (reference sequence). The V end lost 0 bases, the J end lost 6 bases, and 15 bases lay between the germline ends. The sample taken for sequencing was peripheral blood. This chain uses TRBV5-4 with TRBJ1-4, with unresolved D. The TCR sequence derives from a man aged 55 to 70 with active COVID-19. CDR3 residues: CASSLGEGGYDEKLFF. The CDR3 nucleotides read TGTGCCAGCAGCTTGGGGGAGGGCGGGTACGATGAAAAACTGTTTTTT.